The rows below give T cell receptor beta chains drawn from one sample of a study of molecular identifiers for immune sequencing clone quantification. TCRdb independently ran MiXCR on the PCR reads; one entry per CDR3 protein. The table has some 320,000 distinct CDR3 sequences, 24% seen once; the top ten hold about 0.73%. Input material: naive CD8+ T cells from blood, with Jurkat cell RNA spiked in. The receptor source for this set is a human donor in good health. Some libraries in this study had Jurkat cell RNA spiked in. Both conserved end residues are part of each CDR3. A D gene is named only where the DNA matches it firmly. Clone size is stated in some rows and not others, as once, few, many or a class when expanded.

TRBV4-1	14	TRBJ2-1	NA	many	TGCGCCAGCAGCCAAGATGCAGTTGGCAATGAGCAGTTCTTC	CASSQDAVGNEQFF
TRBV12-3/TRBV12-4	14	TRBJ2-7	TRBD2	few	TGTGCCAGCAGTTCCTACGGGAGGTACTACGAGCAGTACTTC	CASSSYGRYYEQYF
TRBV7-6	11	TRBJ2-7	NA	NA	TGTGCCAGCAGCTTAGGGCCTGAGCAGCACTTC	CASSLGPEQHF
TRBV4-1	16	TRBJ1-5	TRBD1	NA	TGCGCCAGCAGGCAAGAAGCAGGCAGGGGGGATCAGCCCCAGCATTTT	CASRQEAGRGDQPQHF
TRBV19	14	TRBJ1-1	NA	NA	TGTGCCAGTAGTATTCAGGGGCTGAGCACTGAAGCTTTCTTT	CASSIQGLSTEAFF
TRBV12-3/TRBV12-4	12	TRBJ2-7	NA	NA	TGTGCCACCCGAGACTATACCTACGAGCAGTACTTC	CATRDYTYEQYF
TRBV18	16	TRBJ1-5	NA	NA	TGTGCCAGCTCACCACCCCGGGACACAAGCACAGATACGCAGCATTTT	CASSPPRDTSTDTQHF
TRBV11-2	18	TRBJ2-3	TRBD1	few	TGTGCCAGCAGCTTAGATTACGGGACAGGGTTGGGCACAGATACGCAGTATTTT	CASSLDYGTGLGTDTQYF
TRBV28	18	TRBJ2-7	NA	NA	TGTGCCAGCAGTTTCACTCTTGGCCCTCAACAATCTCCTGCGAGGCAGTACTTC	CASSFTLGPQQSPARQYF
TRBV7-9	15	TRBJ2-1	TRBD2	NA	TGTGCCAGCAGCTTTCAGAGCGGGAGTAGCAATGAGCAGTTCTTC	CASSFQSGSSNEQFF
TRBV4-2	14	TRBJ1-1	NA	many	TGTGCCAGCAGCCAAGATCGAGTGAACACTGAAGCTTTCTTT	CASSQDRVNTEAFF
TRBV13	16	TRBJ2-2	NA	NA	TGTGCCAGCAGCTTAGCCCGTGTCGGGAACACCGGGGAGCTGTTTTTT	CASSLARVGNTGELFF
TRBV20-1	13	TRBJ1-4	TRBD1	many	TGCAGTGCTGCCGGACAGGGGGTTGAAAAACTGTTTTTT	CSAAGQGVEKLFF
TRBV7-6	16	TRBJ1-3	NA	NA	TGTGCCAGCAGCCTAGGCTCCAGGATCTCTGGAAACACCATATATTTT	CASSLGSRISGNTIYF
TRBV6-1	16	TRBJ2-7	NA	NA	TGTGCCAGCAGTGATCGATATACAGGGATAAGGTACGAGCAGTACTTC	CASSDRYTGIRYEQYF
TRBV24-1	14	TRBJ2-3	NA	NA	TGTGCCACCAGTGACGGCAGTCAAGGGGATACGCAGTATTTT	CATSDGSQGDTQYF
TRBV12-3/TRBV12-4	12	TRBJ1-5	NA	many	TGTGCCAGCAGTTTAGAACATCAGCCCCAGCATTTT	CASSLEHQPQHF
TRBV20-1	11	TRBJ2-3	NA	many	TGCAGTGCGCATAGCACAGATACGCAGTATTTT	CSAHSTDTQYF
TRBV15	15	TRBJ2-3	NA	few	TGTGCCACCAGCAGAGAGACAGATTCGTCAGATACGCAGTATTTT	CATSRETDSSDTQYF
TRBV6-5	17	TRBJ2-2	NA	few	TGTGCCAGCAGTTGGGCTACTGGCGGGGAGAACACCGGGGAGCTGTTTTTT	CASSWATGGENTGELFF
TRBV13	13	TRBJ2-7	NA	NA	TGTGCCAACAGGAACTGGGGTTCCTACGAGCAGTACTTC	CANRNWGSYEQYF
TRBV19	16	TRBJ1-1	NA	NA	TGTGCCAGTAGTATCGTACCAGCAACTATGAACACTGAAGCTTTCTTT	CASSIVPATMNTEAFF
TRBV25-1	13	TRBJ1-1	NA	few	TGTGCCAGCTCTCTGTCGGGTGGGAGGGGAGCTTTCTTT	CASSLSGGRGAFF
TRBV19	19	TRBJ2-6	NA	NA	TGTGCCAGTAGTACAGGGGTCCGACTACCCCTCGCTGGGGCCACCGTCCTGCCTTTC	CASSTGVRLPLAGATVLPF
TRBV4-3	16	TRBJ2-1	TRBD2	NA	TGCGCCAGCAGCCAAGATGCGGGGGTCTCCTACAATGAGCAGTTCTTC	CASSQDAGVSYNEQFF
TRBV13	16	TRBJ1-1	NA	NA	TGTGCCAGCGGCCCAACCGCCAGACCGGACAACACTGAAGCTTTCTTT	CASGPTARPDNTEAFF
TRBV27	14	TRBJ1-1	NA	many	TGTGCCAGCAGCCTGGGGGGAGGGGATACTGAAGCTTTCTTT	CASSLGGGDTEAFF
TRBV7-9	12	TRBJ2-7	NA	many	TGTGCCAGCAGCTTCGGGGTCGGCGAGCAGTACTTC	CASSFGVGEQYF
TRBV27	12	TRBJ2-7	TRBD2	few	TGTGCCAGCCACCGACTAGCGTACGAGCAGTACTTC	CASHRLAYEQYF
TRBV20-1	14	TRBJ2-7	TRBD1	NA	TGCAGTGCTAGAGCCCGGACAGGCAGCTACGGGCAGTACTTC	CSARARTGSYGQYF
TRBV29-1	14	TRBJ2-7	TRBD2	many	TGCAGCGTAGAGGGACTAGCAGACACCTACGAGCAGTACTTC	CSVEGLADTYEQYF
TRBV18	15	TRBJ2-7	NA	few	TGTGCCAGCTCACTGACAGGCACCGCGGCCTACGAGCAGTACTTC	CASSLTGTAAYEQYF
TRBV24-1	15	TRBJ1-4	NA	few	TGTGCCACCAGTGAACCCGGACACGGTTATGAAAAACTGTTTTTT	CATSEPGHGYEKLFF
TRBV11-2	13	TRBJ2-7	NA	NA	TGCGCCAGCCGCTTGGGACTTTCATACGAGCAGTACTTC	CASRLGLSYEQYF
TRBV29-1	13	TRBJ1-2	TRBD1	NA	TGCAGCGTTCCGGACAGGGGGAGAATTGGCTACACCTTC	CSVPDRGRIGYTF
TRBV6-6	17	TRBJ2-3	NA	many	TGTGCCAGCAGTTACTCGATGGCTCCTTCGCTTACAGATACGCAGTATTTT	CASSYSMAPSLTDTQYF
TRBV5-1	13	TRBJ1-1	NA	NA	TGCGCCAGCAGCGACCCCCACGGAGCCGAAGCTTTCTTT	CASSDPHGAEAFF
TRBV28	18	TRBJ2-3	TRBD2	many	TGTGCCAGCAGTTCCTCACCCGCTAGCGGGAGGCTCACAGATACGCAGTATTTT	CASSSSPASGRLTDTQYF
TRBV20-1	16	TRBJ2-1	NA	few	TGCAGTGCTAGAGAGCCTAGAAGCTCCCGTCTGTCGGAGCAGTTCTTC	CSAREPRSSRLSEQFF
TRBV25-1	16	TRBJ2-7	TRBD2	NA	TGTGCCAGCAGTGCCACCCTTGGGCGGGAGGCCGGCGAGCAGTACTTC	CASSATLGREAGEQYF
TRBV28	13	TRBJ1-3	NA	few	TGTGCCAGCAGTTTTTTAGCTGGAAACACCATATATTTT	CASSFLAGNTIYF
TRBV19	12	TRBJ1-1	NA	few	TGTGCCAGTACCCACTGGAGGACTGAAGCTTTCTTT	CASTHWRTEAFF